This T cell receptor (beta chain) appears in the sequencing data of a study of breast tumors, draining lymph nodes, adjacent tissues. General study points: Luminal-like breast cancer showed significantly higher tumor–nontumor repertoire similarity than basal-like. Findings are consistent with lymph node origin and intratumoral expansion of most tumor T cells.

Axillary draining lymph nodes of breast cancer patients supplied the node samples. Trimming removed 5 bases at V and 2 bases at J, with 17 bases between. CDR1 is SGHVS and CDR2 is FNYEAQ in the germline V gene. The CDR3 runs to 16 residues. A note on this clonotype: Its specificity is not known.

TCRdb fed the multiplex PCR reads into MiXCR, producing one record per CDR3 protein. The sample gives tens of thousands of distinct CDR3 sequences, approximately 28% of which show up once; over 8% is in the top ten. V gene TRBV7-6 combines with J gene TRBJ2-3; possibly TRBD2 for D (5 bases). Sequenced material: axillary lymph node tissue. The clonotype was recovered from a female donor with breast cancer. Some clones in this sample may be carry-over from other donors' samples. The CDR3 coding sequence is TGTGCCAGCAGCCCACACGGGATCCATCCCACAGATACGCAGTATTTT. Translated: CASSPHGIHPTDTQYF.